This T cell receptor beta chain comes out of a study of cytomegalovirus exposure and HLA in healthy donors. Here immunoSEQ multiplex PCR was the method, and the copy in TCRdb shows in-frame clones only, minus some. Here the sample spans about 150,000 clones, roughly 92% being singletons. Remarks on this clone: The antigen remains unidentified.

Study observations and caveats: A few chains tied to CMV proved CMV antigen-specific in vitro. Generally TCR sequences proved uncommon, though certain public TCRs appeared in numerous donors. According to the study, 160 or so TCR beta chains were cytomegalovirus-associated.

The sequence came from a young man in good health and CMV-seronegative. Input material: PBMCs.

CDR3: CASSQGFLGQGLGYTF. The CDR3 DNA sequence: TGCGCCAGCAGCCAAGGTTTCCTTGGACAGGGTCTTGGCTACACCTTC. J is TRBJ1-2 and V is TRBV4-3, with 8 bases matching TRBD1. From germline, CDR1 is LGHNA and CDR2 YSLEER. The CDR3 totals 16 residues. Trimming at V came to 1 base and at J to 7 bases, leaving 11 bases not matched to a gene.